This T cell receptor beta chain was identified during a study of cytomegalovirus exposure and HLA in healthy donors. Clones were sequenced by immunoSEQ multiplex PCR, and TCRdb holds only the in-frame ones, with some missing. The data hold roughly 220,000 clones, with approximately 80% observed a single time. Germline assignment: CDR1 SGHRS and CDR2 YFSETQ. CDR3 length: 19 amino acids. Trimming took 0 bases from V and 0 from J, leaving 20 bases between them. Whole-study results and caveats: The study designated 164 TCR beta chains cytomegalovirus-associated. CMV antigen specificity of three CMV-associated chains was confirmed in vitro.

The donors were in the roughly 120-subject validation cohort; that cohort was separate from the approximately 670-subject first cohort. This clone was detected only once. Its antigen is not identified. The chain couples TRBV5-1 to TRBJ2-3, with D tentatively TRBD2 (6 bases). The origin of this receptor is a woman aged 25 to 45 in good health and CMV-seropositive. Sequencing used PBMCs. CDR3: CASSLVLALPYSSTDTQYF. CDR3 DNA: TGCGCCAGCAGCTTGGTTCTAGCGCTGCCCTACTCTAGCACAGATACGCAGTATTTT.